Listed below are T cell receptor beta chains from one sample, sequenced in a study of cytomegalovirus exposure and HLA in healthy donors. The method was immunoSEQ multiplex PCR; TCRdb's version includes in-frame clones alone and lacks a portion of them. This table holds roughly 34,000 clones, roughly 67% found once. The specimen sequenced was PBMCs. The receptors were sampled from a man aged 35 to 55 in good health and CMV-seropositive. CDR3s include the opening cysteine and the closing phenylalanine or tryptophan. The D gene is left open where the match is weak. For some rows the clone size is stated as once, few or many, or as a class when expanded; others skip it.

size: -; J: TRBJ1-5; V: TRBV6-6; D: -; DNA: TGTGCCAGCGTCCGTGCGGGAGATCAGCGGGGACAGCCCCAGCATTTT; CDR3: CASVRAGDQRGQPQHF
size: -; J: TRBJ2-2; V: TRBV5-1; D: TRBD2; DNA: TGCGCCACCTCTGGGAGGGGTGTTGGGGCGAACACCGGGGAGCTGTTTTTT; CDR3: CATSGRGVGANTGELFF
size: once; J: TRBJ2-1; V: TRBV5-6; D: -; DNA: TGTGCCAGCAGCCCCGAGGGTAGTGAGCAGTTCTTC; CDR3: CASSPEGSEQFF
size: few; J: TRBJ1-2; V: TRBV11-2; D: TRBD1; DNA: TGTGCCAGCAGCTTGACCGGGACAGGGAACTATGGCTACACCTTC; CDR3: CASSLTGTGNYGYTF
size: -; J: TRBJ1-1; V: TRBV19; D: TRBD1; DNA: TGTGCCAGTAGTAGGACAGGGGTGAACACTGAAGCTTTCTTT; CDR3: CASSRTGVNTEAFF
size: -; J: TRBJ1-1; V: TRBV7-9; D: TRBD1; DNA: TGTGCCAGCAGCGCGAGACAGGGGTTGAACACTGAAGCTTTCTTT; CDR3: CASSARQGLNTEAFF
size: -; J: TRBJ2-3; V: TRBV7-6; D: TRBD2; DNA: TGTGCCAGCAGCTCGACTAGCGGGGGCGCAGATACGCAGTATTTT; CDR3: CASSSTSGGADTQYF
size: few; J: TRBJ2-2; V: TRBV6-5; D: -; DNA: TGTGCCAGTAGACAGAGGAACACCGGGGAGCTGTTTTTT; CDR3: CASRQRNTGELFF
size: -; J: TRBJ2-3; V: TRBV15; D: TRBD1; DNA: TGTGCCACCAGCAGAGATTGGAGCGAGGGGGCTTCAGATACGCAGTATTTT; CDR3: CATSRDWSEGASDTQYF
size: once; J: TRBJ2-5; V: TRBV6-5; D: -; DNA: TGTGCCAGCAGCCCCTTGGTACATCAAGAGACCCAGTACTTC; CDR3: CASSPLVHQETQYF
size: -; J: TRBJ1-1; V: TRBV25-1; D: -; DNA: TGTGCCAGCAGGCCCTCCACAACAGGCACTGAAGCTTTCTTT; CDR3: CASRPSTTGTEAFF
size: -; J: TRBJ1-1; V: TRBV5-5; D: -; DNA: TGTGCCAGCAGCTTGAGAACAGGTACTAACACTGAAGCTTTCTTT; CDR3: CASSLRTGTNTEAFF
size: -; J: TRBJ2-1; V: TRBV5-1; D: -; DNA: TGCGCCAGCAGCTTGGGACAGAGCCTCAATGAGCAGTTCTTC; CDR3: CASSLGQSLNEQFF
size: few; J: TRBJ2-7; V: TRBV2; D: -; DNA: TGTGCCAGCAGTGAGGCGCCCGGGGTCTCCTACGAGCAGTACTTC; CDR3: CASSEAPGVSYEQYF
size: once; J: TRBJ1-5; V: TRBV7-8; D: -; DNA: TGTGCCAGCAGCTCTCGACAGGACGGCAATCAGCCCCAGCATTTT; CDR3: CASSSRQDGNQPQHF
size: -; J: TRBJ2-1; V: TRBV19; D: TRBD1; DNA: TGTGCCAGTAGTATTTCAGGGGGCCTTACCTACAATGAGCAGTTCTTC; CDR3: CASSISGGLTYNEQFF
size: -; J: TRBJ1-2; V: TRBV2; D: -; DNA: TGTGCCAGCACTAGATTGGGGGCGGACAGCACGCGCTACTATGGCTACACCTTC; CDR3: CASTRLGADSTRYYGYTF
size: -; J: TRBJ2-7; V: TRBV7-9; D: -; DNA: TGTGCCAGCAGCTTGCAGGGTTGGGAGCAGTACTTC; CDR3: CASSLQGWEQYF
size: -; J: TRBJ2-5; V: TRBV6-1; D: -; DNA: TGTGCCAGCAGTGAAGCCCAGGGGGGCCAAGAGACCCAGTACTTC; CDR3: CASSEAQGGQETQYF
size: -; J: TRBJ1-1; V: TRBV6-5; D: TRBD1; DNA: TGTGCCAGCAGTTACCCAGGCACCAGGGGGACTGAAGCTTTCTTT; CDR3: CASSYPGTRGTEAFF